The 30 T cell receptor beta chains in this list originate from one sample, sequenced in a study of shared clonotypes between healthy human individuals. Sequencing was performed with immunoSEQ multiplex PCR; in TCRdb, only in-frame clones are kept and a portion is missing. Here the sample spans about 690,000 clones, 80% to 95% being singletons. Sequencing was carried out using memory CD8+ T cells from PBMCs. Regarding subset: CD45RO+ cells pooled with CCR7-negative TemRA cells. The receptors come from a man in his late teens or twenties in good health. Some clones in this sample may be carry-over from other donors' samples.

This clone has more than one count but fewer than ten. V gene TRBV11-2 combines with J gene TRBJ2-5; 7 bases fit TRBD1. V gave up 5 bases and J gave up 2 bases; unmatched junction bases: 2. CDR3 length: 13 amino acids. Per germline, CDR1 SGHAT and CDR2 FQNNGV. The CDR3 loop is CASSPTGQETQYF. The DNA of the CDR3 is TGTGCCAGCAGCCCGACAGGGCAAGAGACCCAGTACTTC.

This chain links TRBV6-6 with TRBJ1-2, with unresolved D. Germline CDR1 and CDR2: MNHNY and SVGAGI (reference sequence). The germline V and J ends were trimmed by 2 bases and 3 bases, with 13 bases remaining between them. The CDR3 is 15 amino acids. The CDR3 bases are TGTGCCAGCAGTTACCTTTTTCAGGACGACTATGGCTACACCTTC. Amino acid sequence: CASSYLFQDDYGYTF.

V usage is TRBV7-9 and J usage is TRBJ1-4; D is possibly TRBD1 (5 bases). Germline CDR1 is SEHNR and CDR2 is FQNEAQ (reference sequence). This CDR3 is built from 16 residues. V was clipped by 5 bases and J by 6 bases, with 19 bases between them. The CDR3 sequence: CASSPYGGGGYEKLFF. The CDR3 DNA sequence: TGTGCCAGCAGCCCATACGGAGGTGGGGGGTATGAAAAACTGTTTTTT.

The chain recombines TRBV30 with TRBJ2-7; TRBD1 aligns across 8 bases. Germline lookup yields CDR1 GTSNPN and CDR2 SVGIG (reference sequence). V dropped 0 bases and J dropped 5; count of bases not matched to a gene: 6. This CDR3 comprises 14 residues. The CDR3 loop is CAWSVGRGLHEQYF. The CDR3 region has the DNA TGTGCCTGGAGTGTTGGCAGGGGGCTCCACGAGCAGTACTTC.

The V and J genes are TRBV4-1 and TRBJ2-5; the D is unclear. The end of the DNA aligns better with TRBJ2-7, so the J call may be wrong. This CDR3 spans 14 amino acids. Germline V gene data show CDR1 as MGHRA and CDR2 as YSYEKL. The CDR3: CASSQDLQYYEQYF. The CDR3 nucleotides are TGCGCCAGCAGCCAAGACTTACAGTACTACGAGCAGTACTTC.

The V and J genes are TRBV7-3 and TRBJ2-5; 7 bases are shared with TRBD2. V shed 4 bases and J 5 bases; nucleotides not matched to a gene: 10. Germline CDR1 is SGHTA and CDR2 is FQGTGA. The CDR3 extends over 15 amino acids. This CDR3 reads CASSSGGYFSETQYF. The CDR3 nucleotides are TGTGCCAGCAGCTCGGGAGGATATTTTTCTGAGACCCAGTACTTC.

V is TRBV19 and J is TRBJ2-7, with 7 bases identical to TRBD1. The CDR3 covers 15 residues. V lost 2 bases and J lost 4; bases outside the gene matches: 8. CDR1 and CDR2 (germline): LNHDA, SQIVND (reference sequence). The CDR3, as DNA: TGTGCCAGTAGTATATGGTCAGGGGGTGTGTACGAGCAGTACTTC. Translating it yields CASSIWSGGVYEQYF.

The chain has TRBV7-8 and TRBJ2-1, with 11 bases that match TRBD2. The ends lost 5 bases at V and 0 bases at J; junction bases unmatched: 9. The CDR3 contains 18 residues. Germline CDR1 is SGHVS and CDR2 is FQNEAQ. This CDR3 reads CASSPGTSGLSSYNEQFF. The CDR3 DNA sequence: TGTGCCAGCAGCCCAGGGACTAGCGGACTCAGCTCCTACAATGAGCAGTTCTTC. The full variable domain, rest sourced from reference TRBV7-8 and TRBJ2-1, is GAGVSQSPRYKVAKRGQDVALRCDPISGHVSLFWYQQALGQGPEFLTYFQNEAQLDKSGLPSDRFFAERPEGSVSTLKIQRTQQEDSAVYLCASSPGTSGLSSYNEQFFGPGTRLTVL.

Here the CDR3 reads CASGGGSSNEQFF. In DNA, the CDR3 is TGTGCCAGCGGAGGCGGGAGTAGTAATGAGCAGTTCTTC. The chain is built from TRBV5-5 and TRBJ2-1, with TRBD2 matching 7 bases. The J segment lost 7 bases and the V segment lost 7 bases, leaving 8 bases of the junction unmatched. CDR3 length: 13 amino acids. The germline gives CDR1 SGHKS, CDR2 YYEKEE (reference sequence). Supplemented by reference TRBV5-5 and TRBJ2-1, the full variable domain reads DAGVTQSPTHLIKTRGQQVTLRCSPISGHKSVSWYQQVLGQGPQFIFQYYEKEERGRGNFPDRFSARQFPNYSSELNVNALLLGDSALYLCASGGGSSNEQFFGPGTRLTVL.

In this sample, this clone turned up many times. This sequence joins TRBV27 and TRBJ2-7; D perhaps matches TRBD2 (6 bases). The CDR3 length is 14 residues. Germline lookup yields CDR1 MNHEY and CDR2 SMNVEV (reference sequence). V was trimmed by 2 bases and J by 3 bases, leaving 11 bases between them. CDR3 region: CASSLVRGGYEQYF. The CDR3 DNA sequence: TGTGCCAGCAGTTTAGTCCGGGGAGGCTACGAGCAGTACTTC.

The J gene is TRBJ2-7, the V gene TRBV6-1; no clear D gene. The V gene's germline CDR1 is MNHNS and CDR2 SASEGT. CDR3 length: 13 residues. V gave up 4 bases and J gave up 3 bases, with 10 bases separating them. The CDR3 DNA reads as TGTGCCAGCAGTGTATTCGGTGGCTACGAGCAGTACTTC. Residues: CASSVFGGYEQYF.

In its sample, this clone was seen once. The chain couples TRBV7-9 to TRBJ2-5; the D gene is possibly TRBD1 (5 bases). The CDR3 extends over 15 amino acids. Germline V gene lookup returns CDR1 SEHNR and CDR2 FQNEAQ (reference sequence). Trimming left V 5 bases short and J 0 bases short, with 13 bases between. The CDR3 loop is CASSHRQGNQETQYF. The DNA for the CDR3 is TGTGCCAGCAGCCATAGGCAGGGAAACCAAGAGACCCAGTACTTC.

The chain is built from TRBV18 and TRBJ2-4, with D possibly being TRBD2 (6 bases). This CDR3 spans 15 amino acids. Trimming left V 3 bases short and J 1 base short, with 10 bases between. CDR1 and CDR2 (germline): KGHSH, LQKENI. CDR3 coding DNA: TGTGCCAGCTCACCTTTGGGGGGTGCCAAAAACATTCAGTACTTC. Its protein product is CASSPLGGAKNIQYF.

The chain has TRBV6-4 and TRBJ2-1; no clear D. The V gene lost 0 bases and the J gene lost 2 bases, with 8 bases spanning the gap. Germline V gene data show CDR1 as MRHNA and CDR2 as SNTAGT. The CDR3 loop spans 15 amino acids. CDR3 sequence: CASSDSARAYNEQFF. The DNA of the CDR3 is TGTGCCAGCAGTGACTCGGCTAGAGCCTACAATGAGCAGTTCTTC.

The V and J genes are TRBV4-3 and TRBJ2-3; D ambiguous. Germline V gives CDR1 LGHNA, CDR2 YSLEER. The V end lost 0 bases, the J end lost 0 bases, and 7 bases lay between the germline ends. CDR3 length: 15 amino acids. CDR3 protein: CASSQDSQSTDTQYF. Written as DNA, the CDR3 is TGCGCCAGCAGCCAAGATTCCCAGAGCACAGATACGCAGTATTTT.

The V call is TRBV28, the J call TRBJ2-3; 7 positions agree with TRBD2. V lost 4 bases and J lost 0; bases outside the gene matches: 7. CDR3 length: 16 amino acids. CDR1 is MDHEN, CDR2 SYDVKM, per germline. The CDR3: CASSSLAEPSTDTQYF. Here the CDR3 DNA reads TGTGCCAGCAGTTCTCTAGCGGAGCCTAGCACAGATACGCAGTATTTT.

As to this clone: The same CDR3 also results from other DNA sequences found in this sample. The chain carries TRBV19 and TRBJ2-3; D possibly corresponds to TRBD1 (6 bases). Germline V gene sequence: CDR1 LNHDA, CDR2 SQIVND (reference sequence). The V end lost 7 bases, the J end lost 1 base, and 12 bases lay between the germline ends. The CDR3 sequence is 14 residues long. The CDR3 DNA is TGTGCCAGTACAACAGGGTGGGGCACAGATACGCAGTATTTT. Translated: CASTTGWGTDTQYF. Full variable domain (outside the CDR3, taken from reference TRBV19 and TRBJ2-3): DGGITQSPKYLFRKEGQNVTLSCEQNLNHDAMYWYRQDPGQGLRLIYYSQIVNDFQKGDIAEGYSVSREKKESFPLTVTSAQKNPTAFYLCASTTGWGTDTQYFGPGTRLTVL.

This rearrangement joins TRBV25-1 to TRBJ1-3; D unresolved. The CDR3 is 14 amino acids. V gave up 4 bases and J gave up 0 bases, with 7 bases separating them. CDR1 is MGHDK and CDR2 is SYGVNS in the germline V gene. The chain's CDR3 is CASSGGLSGNTIYF. In DNA, the CDR3 is TGTGCCAGCAGTGGTGGTCTCTCTGGAAACACCATATATTTT.

The chain couples TRBV7-9 to TRBJ1-4; D not resolved. This CDR3 comprises 14 residues. V was cut by 5 bases and J by 4 bases, with 11 bases left in between. CDR1 and CDR2 from the germline V gene are SEHNR and FQNEAQ (reference sequence). Written as DNA, the CDR3 is TGTGCCAGCAGCCCCCCGGCCGGTAATGAAAAACTGTTTTTT. This gives the protein CASSPPAGNEKLFF.

The rearrangement uses TRBV7-6 and TRBJ2-1; weak D call: TRBD1 (6 bases). Trimming shortened V by 1 base and J by 7 bases, and 8 bases separated the two germline ends. The CDR3 totals 13 residues. Germline V gene sequence: CDR1 SGHVS, CDR2 FNYEAQ. The CDR3: CASSLGQGNEQFF. The CDR3 bases are TGTGCCAGCAGCTTAGGTCAGGGGAATGAGCAGTTCTTC. Using reference TRBV7-6 and TRBJ2-1 for the parts outside the CDR3, the full variable domain is GAGVSQSPRYKVTKRGQDVALRCDPISGHVSLYWYRQALGQGPEFLTYFNYEAQQDKSGLPNDRFSAERPEGSISTLTIQRTEQRDSAMYRCASSLGQGNEQFFGPGTRLTVL.

V gene TRBV19 combines with J gene TRBJ2-7; TRBD1 is a possible D gene (5 bases). V lost 3 bases, J lost 6 bases, and 12 bases lay in between. The CDR3 is made up of 13 amino acids. Germline V gives CDR1 LNHDA, CDR2 SQIVND (reference sequence). This CDR3 is CASSIQGEGEQYF. CDR3 bases: TGTGCCAGTAGTATCCAAGGGGAAGGCGAGCAGTACTTC.

The chain joins TRBV9 to TRBJ1-3, with D tentatively TRBD1 (5 bases). Germline CDR1 SGDLS, CDR2 YYNGEE. This CDR3 spans 14 amino acids. V shed 8 bases and J shed 0 bases, with 12 bases lying between them. The CDR3 coding sequence is TGTGCCAGTCAAGGGGCCGACTCTGGAAACACCATATATTTT. This translates into CASQGADSGNTIYF.

The rearrangement links TRBV15 to TRBJ1-1; 8 bases match TRBD1. The J segment lost 11 bases and the V segment lost 1 base, leaving 21 bases of the junction unmatched. Per germline, CDR1 LNHNV and CDR2 YYDKDF (reference sequence). The CDR3 covers 18 residues. The chain's CDR3 is CATSRGIVWDRLSRNAFF. The CDR3 coding sequence is TGTGCCACCAGCAGAGGAATCGTGTGGGACAGGCTATCCCGTAATGCTTTCTTT.

The chain employs TRBV28 and TRBJ1-1; D is unresolved. Looked up from germline, CDR1 is MDHEN and CDR2 is SYDVKM. The CDR3 contains 12 residues. Trimming removed 5 bases at V and 4 bases at J, with 8 bases between. CDR3: CASSPPVTEAFF. In DNA, the CDR3 is TGTGCCAGCAGTCCCCCGGTCACTGAAGCTTTCTTT.

The chain uses TRBV4-3 and TRBJ2-3, with D possibly being TRBD2 (7 bases). The V gene's germline CDR1 is LGHNA and CDR2 YSLEER. The CDR3 loop spans 15 amino acids. Trimming stripped 0 bases from V and 15 bases from J, with 22 bases between. CDR3 nucleotide sequence: TGCGCCAGCAGCCAAGATTGGGGGGGCGGAGGCCGTCCCTATTTT. It specifies CASSQDWGGGGRPYF.

This clone has only one observation. This chain uses TRBV5-6 with TRBJ2-7; the D gene is possibly TRBD1 (5 bases). V was pared by 2 bases and J by 5 bases, with 11 bases between. The V gene's germline CDR1 is SGHDT and CDR2 YYEEEE. CDR3 length equals 13 residues. In DNA, the CDR3 is TGTGCCAGCAGCTTCCCCCAGGGAAACGAGCAGTACTTC. This codes for CASSFPQGNEQYF.

In this sample, this clone turned up once. This sequence joins TRBV4-1 and TRBJ2-7; D may be TRBD2 (6 bases). V was pared by 1 base and J by 0 bases, with 13 bases between. Germline CDR1 and CDR2: MGHRA and YSYEKL. There are 16 residues in the CDR3. The CDR3 region has the DNA TGCGCCAGCAGCCAAGCGGGGGTTACCCTCTCCTACGAGCAGTACTTC. Translation gives CASSQAGVTLSYEQYF.

This clone was seen just once. For the CDR3, the DNA is TGTGCCAGTAGTATTCAGGGGACAGGGGTTACCGGGGAGCTGTTTTTT. As protein: CASSIQGTGVTGELFF. The chain employs TRBV19 and TRBJ2-2; 10 bases agree with TRBD1. With 3 bases clipped from V and 5 bases from J, the junction kept 6 bases outside the gene matches. Germline CDR1 reads LNHDA; CDR2 reads SQIVND (reference sequence). CDR3 size: 16 residues. Using reference TRBV19 and TRBJ2-2 for the parts outside the CDR3, the full variable domain is DGGITQSPKYLFRKEGQNVTLSCEQNLNHDAMYWYRQDPGQGLRLIYYSQIVNDFQKGDIAEGYSVSREKKESFPLTVTSAQKNPTAFYLCASSIQGTGVTGELFFGEGSRLTVL.

The chain couples TRBV9 to TRBJ1-1; 8 bases agree with TRBD1. Germline V lookup: CDR1 SGDLS, CDR2 YYNGEE. J lost 0 bases, V lost 7 bases, and 5 bases had no gene match. This CDR3 comprises 14 residues. The CDR3 spells CASGRTGLNTEAFF. The CDR3 DNA reads TGTGCCAGCGGCAGGACAGGGCTGAACACTGAAGCTTTCTTT.

Details on this clone: The sample carries other DNA sequences with the same CDR3. The genes are TRBV5-5 and TRBJ1-1; D gene ambiguous. The CDR3 runs 13 residues. CDR1 SGHKS and CDR2 YYEKEE come from the germline V gene (reference sequence). The germline V and J ends were trimmed by 0 bases and 5 bases, with 8 bases remaining between them. CDR3 DNA: TGTGCCAGCAGCTTGGGTCCCGGAACTGAAGCTTTCTTT. Translated: CASSLGPGTEAFF.